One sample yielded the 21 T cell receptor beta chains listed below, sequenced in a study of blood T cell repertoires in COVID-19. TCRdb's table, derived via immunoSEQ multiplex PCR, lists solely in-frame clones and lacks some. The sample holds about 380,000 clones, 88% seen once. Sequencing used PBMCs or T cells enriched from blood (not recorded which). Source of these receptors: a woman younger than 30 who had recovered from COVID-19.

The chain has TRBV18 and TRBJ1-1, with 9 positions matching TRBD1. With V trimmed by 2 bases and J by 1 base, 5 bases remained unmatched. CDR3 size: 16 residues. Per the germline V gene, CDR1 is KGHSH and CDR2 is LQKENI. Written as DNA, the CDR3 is TGTGCCAGCTCACCAAAGGAGACAGGGGGGAACACTGAAGCTTTCTTT. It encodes CASSPKETGGNTEAFF.

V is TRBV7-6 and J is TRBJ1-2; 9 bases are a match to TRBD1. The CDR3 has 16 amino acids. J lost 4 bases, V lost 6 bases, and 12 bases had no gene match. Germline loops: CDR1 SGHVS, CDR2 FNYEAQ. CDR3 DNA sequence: TGTGCCAGCAGGGACACCTACAGGGGGCGAGGCTATGGCTACACCTTC. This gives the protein CASRDTYRGRGYGYTF.

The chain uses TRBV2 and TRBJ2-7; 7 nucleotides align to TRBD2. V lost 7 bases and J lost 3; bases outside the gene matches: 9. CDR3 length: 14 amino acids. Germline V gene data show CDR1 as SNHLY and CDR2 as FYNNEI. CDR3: CASTGGGLGYEQYF. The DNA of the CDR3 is TGTGCCAGCACTGGGGGAGGGCTCGGCTACGAGCAGTACTTC.

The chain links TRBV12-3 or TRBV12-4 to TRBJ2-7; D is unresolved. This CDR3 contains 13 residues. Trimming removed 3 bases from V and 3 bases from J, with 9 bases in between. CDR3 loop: CASSFPGVYEQYF. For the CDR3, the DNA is TGTGCCAGCAGTTTCCCGGGTGTCTACGAGCAGTACTTC.

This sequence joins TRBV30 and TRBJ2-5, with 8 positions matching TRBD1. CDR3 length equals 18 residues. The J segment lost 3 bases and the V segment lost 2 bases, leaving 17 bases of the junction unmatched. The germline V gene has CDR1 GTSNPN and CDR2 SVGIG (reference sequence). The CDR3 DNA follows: TGTGCCTGGAGTCTCTTACCCACTTTGGGACAGGAGGAAGAGACCCAGTACTTC. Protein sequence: CAWSLLPTLGQEEETQYF.

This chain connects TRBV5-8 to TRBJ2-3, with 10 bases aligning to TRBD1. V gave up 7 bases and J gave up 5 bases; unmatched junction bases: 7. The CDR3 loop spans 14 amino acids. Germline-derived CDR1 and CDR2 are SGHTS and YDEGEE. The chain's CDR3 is CASPGTGVGDTQYF. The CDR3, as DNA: TGTGCCAGCCCGGGGACAGGGGTCGGAGATACGCAGTATTTT.

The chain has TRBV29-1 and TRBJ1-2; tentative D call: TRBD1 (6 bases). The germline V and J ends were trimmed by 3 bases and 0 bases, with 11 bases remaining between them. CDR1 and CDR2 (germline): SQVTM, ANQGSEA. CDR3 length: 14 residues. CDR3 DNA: TGCAGCGTTGACTCAGGGGACACTAACTATGGCTACACCTTC. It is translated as CSVDSGDTNYGYTF.

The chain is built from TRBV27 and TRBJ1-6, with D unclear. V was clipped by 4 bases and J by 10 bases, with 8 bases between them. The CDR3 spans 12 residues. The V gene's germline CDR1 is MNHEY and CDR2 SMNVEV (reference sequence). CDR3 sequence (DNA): TGTGCCAGCAGTTCAAAGAGGTCACCCCTCCACTTT. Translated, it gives CASSSKRSPLHF.

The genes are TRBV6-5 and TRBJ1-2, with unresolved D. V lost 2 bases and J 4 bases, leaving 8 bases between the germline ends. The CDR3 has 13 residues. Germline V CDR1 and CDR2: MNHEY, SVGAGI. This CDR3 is CASSYVNSYGYTF. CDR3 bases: TGTGCCAGCAGTTACGTAAATTCCTATGGCTACACCTTC.

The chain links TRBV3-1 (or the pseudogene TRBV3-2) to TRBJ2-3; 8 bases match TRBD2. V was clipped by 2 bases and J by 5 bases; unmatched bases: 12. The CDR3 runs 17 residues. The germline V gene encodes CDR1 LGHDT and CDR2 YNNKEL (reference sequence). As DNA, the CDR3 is TGTGCCAGCAGCCAACCGCCGGAAGCGGGGGATGAAGATACGCAGTATTTT. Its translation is CASSQPPEAGDEDTQYF.

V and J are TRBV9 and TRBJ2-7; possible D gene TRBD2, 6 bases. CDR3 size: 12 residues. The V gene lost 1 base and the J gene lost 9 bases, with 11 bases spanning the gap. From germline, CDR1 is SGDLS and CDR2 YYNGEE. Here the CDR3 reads CASSVFGGVQYF. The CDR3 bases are TGTGCCAGCAGCGTATTCGGGGGTGTGCAGTACTTC.

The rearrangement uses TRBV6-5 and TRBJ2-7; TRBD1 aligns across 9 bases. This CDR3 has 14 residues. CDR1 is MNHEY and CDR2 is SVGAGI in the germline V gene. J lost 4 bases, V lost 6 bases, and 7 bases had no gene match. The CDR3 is CASRRGQGSYEQYF. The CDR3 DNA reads TGTGCCAGCAGGCGGGGACAGGGATCTTACGAGCAGTACTTC.

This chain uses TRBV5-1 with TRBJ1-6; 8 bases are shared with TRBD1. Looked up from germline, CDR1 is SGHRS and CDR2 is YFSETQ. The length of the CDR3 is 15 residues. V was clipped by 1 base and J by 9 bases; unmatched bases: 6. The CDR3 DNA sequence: TGCGCCAGCAGCTTGAGTTCGGACAGGGTTTCACCCCTCCACTTT. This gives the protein CASSLSSDRVSPLHF.

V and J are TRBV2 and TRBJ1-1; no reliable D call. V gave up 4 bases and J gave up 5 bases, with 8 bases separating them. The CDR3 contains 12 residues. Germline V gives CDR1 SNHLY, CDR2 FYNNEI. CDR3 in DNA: TGTGCCAGCAGTGGAGGCTTAACTGAAGCTTTCTTT. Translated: CASSGGLTEAFF.

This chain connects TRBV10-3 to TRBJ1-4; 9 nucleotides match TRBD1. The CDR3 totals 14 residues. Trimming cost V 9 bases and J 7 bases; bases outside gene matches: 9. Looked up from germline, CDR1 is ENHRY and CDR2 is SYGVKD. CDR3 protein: CAIADRGDSEKLFF. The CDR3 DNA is TGTGCCATAGCGGACAGGGGAGATAGTGAAAAACTGTTTTTT.

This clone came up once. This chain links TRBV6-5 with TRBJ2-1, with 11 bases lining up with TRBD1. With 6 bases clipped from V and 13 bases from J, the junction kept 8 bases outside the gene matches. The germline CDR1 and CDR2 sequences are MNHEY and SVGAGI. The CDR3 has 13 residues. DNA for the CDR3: TGTGCCAGCAGGGATCGGGACAGGGGGGGACAGTTCTTC. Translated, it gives CASRDRDRGGQFF.

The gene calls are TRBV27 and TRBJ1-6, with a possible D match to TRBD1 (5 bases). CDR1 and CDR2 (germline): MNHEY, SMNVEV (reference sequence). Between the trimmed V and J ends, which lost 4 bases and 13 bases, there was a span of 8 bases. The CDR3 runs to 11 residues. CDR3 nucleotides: TGTGCCAGCAGTTCGGGGGGTCCCCTCCACTTT. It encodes CASSSGGPLHF.

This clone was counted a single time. The CDR3, as DNA: TGCGCCAGCAGTGAGTCCGGGACTAGCGGGGGGACAACTGATACGCAGTATTTT. As protein: CASSESGTSGGTTDTQYF. V gene TRBV10-1 combines with J gene TRBJ2-3; 15 nucleotides align to TRBD2. The junction had 7 bases not matched to a gene; V was cut back by 0 bases and J by 6 bases. From germline, CDR1 is WNHNN and CDR2 SYGVQD (reference sequence). The CDR3 covers 18 residues.

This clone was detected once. The DNA of the CDR3 is TGTGCCAGCAGGCCGTTGACAGGGTTGGACTATGGCTACACCTTC. Its protein product is CASRPLTGLDYGYTF. The chain carries TRBV2 and TRBJ1-2; 7 bases are a match to TRBD1. V lost 6 bases to trimming and J lost 3 bases; unmatched junction nucleotides: 10. The length of the CDR3 is 15 residues. Germline CDR1 SNHLY, CDR2 FYNNEI.

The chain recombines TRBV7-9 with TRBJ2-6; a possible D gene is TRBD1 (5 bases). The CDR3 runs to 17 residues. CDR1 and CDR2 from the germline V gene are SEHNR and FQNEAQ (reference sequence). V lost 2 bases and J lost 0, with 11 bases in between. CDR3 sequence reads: CASSLSQGHSGANVLTF. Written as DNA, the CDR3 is TGTGCCAGCAGCTTAAGCCAGGGCCACTCTGGGGCCAACGTCCTGACTTTC.

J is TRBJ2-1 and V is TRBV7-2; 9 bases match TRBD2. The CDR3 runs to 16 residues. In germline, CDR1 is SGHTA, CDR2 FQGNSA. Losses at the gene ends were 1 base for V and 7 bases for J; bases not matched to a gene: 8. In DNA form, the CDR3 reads TGTGCCAGCAGCTTAGTCGCGGGGGGGATAGGGAATGAGCAGTTCTTC. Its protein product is CASSLVAGGIGNEQFF.